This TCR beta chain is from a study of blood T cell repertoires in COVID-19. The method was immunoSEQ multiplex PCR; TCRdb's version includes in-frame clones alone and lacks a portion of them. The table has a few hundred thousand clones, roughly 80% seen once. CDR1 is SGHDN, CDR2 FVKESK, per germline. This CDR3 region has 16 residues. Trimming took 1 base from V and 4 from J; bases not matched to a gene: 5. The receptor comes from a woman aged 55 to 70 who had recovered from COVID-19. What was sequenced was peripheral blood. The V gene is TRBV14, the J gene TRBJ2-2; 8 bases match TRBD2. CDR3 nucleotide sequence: TGTGCCAGCAGCCAAGGGCGGGGGGCAGGCACCGGGGAGCTGTTTTTT. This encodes CASSQGRGAGTGELFF.